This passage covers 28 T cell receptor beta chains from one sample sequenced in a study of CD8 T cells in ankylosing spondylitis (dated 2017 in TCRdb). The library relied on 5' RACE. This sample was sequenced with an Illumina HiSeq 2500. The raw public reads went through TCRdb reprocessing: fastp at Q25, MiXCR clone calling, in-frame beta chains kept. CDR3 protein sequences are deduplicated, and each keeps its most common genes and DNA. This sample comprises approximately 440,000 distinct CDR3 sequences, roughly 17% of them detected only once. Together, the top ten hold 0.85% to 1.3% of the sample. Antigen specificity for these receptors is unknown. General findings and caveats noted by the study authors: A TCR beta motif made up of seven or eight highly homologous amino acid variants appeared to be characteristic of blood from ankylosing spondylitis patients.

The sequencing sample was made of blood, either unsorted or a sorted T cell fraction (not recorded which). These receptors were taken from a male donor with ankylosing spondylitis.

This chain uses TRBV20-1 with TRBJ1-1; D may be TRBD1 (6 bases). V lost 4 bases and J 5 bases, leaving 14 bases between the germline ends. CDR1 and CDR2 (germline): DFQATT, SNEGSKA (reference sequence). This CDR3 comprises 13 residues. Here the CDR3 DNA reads TGCAGTGCTAAATCCGAAGGGGGAACTGAAGCTTTCTTT. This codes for CSAKSEGGTEAFF.

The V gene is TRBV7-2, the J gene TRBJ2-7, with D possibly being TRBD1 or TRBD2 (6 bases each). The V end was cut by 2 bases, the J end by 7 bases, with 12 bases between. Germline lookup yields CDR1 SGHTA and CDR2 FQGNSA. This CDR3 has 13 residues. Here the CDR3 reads CASSLLGAGEQYF. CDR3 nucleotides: TGTGCCAGCAGCTTATTGGGGGCGGGGGAGCAGTACTTC. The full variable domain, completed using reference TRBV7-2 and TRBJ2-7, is GAGVSQSPSNKVTEKGKDVELRCDPISGHTALYWYRQSLGQGLEFLIYFQGNSAPDKSGLPSDRFSAERTGGSVSTLTIQRTQQEDSAVYLCASSLLGAGEQYFGPGTRLTVT.

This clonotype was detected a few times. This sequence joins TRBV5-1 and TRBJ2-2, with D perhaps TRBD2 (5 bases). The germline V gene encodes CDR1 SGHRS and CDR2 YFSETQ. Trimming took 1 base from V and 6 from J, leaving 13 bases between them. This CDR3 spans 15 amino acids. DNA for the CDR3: TGCGCCAGCAGCTTGAAAGGAGAGGGTTCCGGGGAGCTGTTTTTT. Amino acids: CASSLKGEGSGELFF. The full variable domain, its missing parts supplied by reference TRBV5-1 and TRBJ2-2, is KAGVTQTPRYLIKTRGQQVTLSCSPISGHRSVSWYQQTPGQGLQFLFEYFSETQRNKGNFPGRFSGRQFSNSRSEMNVSTLELGDSALYLCASSLKGEGSGELFFGEGSRLTVL.

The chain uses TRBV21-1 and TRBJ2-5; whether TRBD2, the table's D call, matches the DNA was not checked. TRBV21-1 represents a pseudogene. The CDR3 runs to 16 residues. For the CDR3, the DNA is TGTGCCAGCAGCAGGGAGGGTGGTAGCGCGCAAGAGACCCAGTACTTC. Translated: CASSREGGSAQETQYF.

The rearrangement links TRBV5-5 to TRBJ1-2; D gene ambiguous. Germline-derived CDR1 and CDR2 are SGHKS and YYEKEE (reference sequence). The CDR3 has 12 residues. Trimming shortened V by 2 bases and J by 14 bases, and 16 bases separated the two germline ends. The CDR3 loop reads CASSFAVSQETF. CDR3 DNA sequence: TGTGCCAGCAGCTTCGCGGTCAGCCAGGAAACCTTC. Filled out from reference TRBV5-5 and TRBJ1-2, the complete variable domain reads DAGVTQSPTHLIKTRGQQVTLRCSPISGHKSVSWYQQVLGQGPQFIFQYYEKEERGRGNFPDRFSARQFPNYSSELNVNALLLGDSALYLCASSFAVSQETFGSGTRLTVV.

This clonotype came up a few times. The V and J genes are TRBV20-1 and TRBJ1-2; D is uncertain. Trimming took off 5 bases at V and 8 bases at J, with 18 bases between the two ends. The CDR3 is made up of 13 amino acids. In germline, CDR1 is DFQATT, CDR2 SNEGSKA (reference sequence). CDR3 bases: TGCAGTGCTCGCCTCCGGACTGTGCGGGGCTACACCTTC. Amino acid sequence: CSARLRTVRGYTF.

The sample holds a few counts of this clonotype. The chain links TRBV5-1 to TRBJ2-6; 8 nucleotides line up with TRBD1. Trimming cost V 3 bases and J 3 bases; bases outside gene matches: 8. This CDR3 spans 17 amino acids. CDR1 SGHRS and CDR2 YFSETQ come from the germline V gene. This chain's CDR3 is CASSSGDRSGGANVLTF. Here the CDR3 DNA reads TGCGCCAGCAGCTCGGGGGACAGGTCGGGTGGGGCCAACGTCCTGACTTTC.

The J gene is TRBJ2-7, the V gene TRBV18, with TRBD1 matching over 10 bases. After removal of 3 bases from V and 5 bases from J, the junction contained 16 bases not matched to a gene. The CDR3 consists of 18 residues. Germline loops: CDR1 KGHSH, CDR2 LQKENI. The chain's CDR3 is CASSPRDRGRPAYDEQYF. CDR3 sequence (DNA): TGTGCCAGCTCACCCCGCGACAGGGGGCGCCCGGCTTACGACGAGCAGTACTTC.

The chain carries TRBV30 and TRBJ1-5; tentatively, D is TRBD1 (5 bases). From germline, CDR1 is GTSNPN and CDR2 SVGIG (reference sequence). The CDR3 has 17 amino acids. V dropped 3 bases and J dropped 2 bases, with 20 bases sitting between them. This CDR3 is CAWRPGGVPKRNQPQHF. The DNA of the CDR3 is TGTGCCTGGAGACCGGGAGGGGTCCCTAAGCGCAATCAGCCCCAGCATTTT.

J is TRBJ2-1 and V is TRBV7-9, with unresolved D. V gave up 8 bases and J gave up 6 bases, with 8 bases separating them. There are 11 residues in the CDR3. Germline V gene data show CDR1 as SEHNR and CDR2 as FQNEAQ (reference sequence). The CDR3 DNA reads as TGTGCCAGCCTCCTAAGCAATGAGCAGTTCTTC. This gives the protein CASLLSNEQFF.

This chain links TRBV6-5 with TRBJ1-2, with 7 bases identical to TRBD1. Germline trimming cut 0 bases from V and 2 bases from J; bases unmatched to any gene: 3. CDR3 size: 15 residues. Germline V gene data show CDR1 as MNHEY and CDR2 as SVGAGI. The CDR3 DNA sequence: TGTGCCAGCAGTTACTCGCCGACAGGGAACTATGGCTACACCTTC. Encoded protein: CASSYSPTGNYGYTF.

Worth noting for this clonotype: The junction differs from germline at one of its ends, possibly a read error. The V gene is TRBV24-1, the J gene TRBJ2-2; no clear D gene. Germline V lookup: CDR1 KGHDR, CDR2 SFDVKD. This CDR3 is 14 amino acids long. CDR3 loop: CAISKTLNTGELFF. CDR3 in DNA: TGTGCCATCAGTAAGACACTAAACACCGGGGAGCTGTTTTTT.

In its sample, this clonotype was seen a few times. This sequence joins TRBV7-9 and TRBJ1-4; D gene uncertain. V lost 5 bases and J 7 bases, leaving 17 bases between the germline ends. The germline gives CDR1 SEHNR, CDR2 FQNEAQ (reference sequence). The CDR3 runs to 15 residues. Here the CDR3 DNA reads TGTGCCAGCAGCCCTGGCTGGGGAATAGGTGAAAAACTGTTTTTT. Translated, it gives CASSPGWGIGEKLFF. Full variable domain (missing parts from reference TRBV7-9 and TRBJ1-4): DTGVSQNPRHKITKRGQNVTFRCDPISEHNRLYWYRQTLGQGPEFLTYFQNEAQLEKSRLLSDRFSAERPKGSFSTLEIQRTEQGDSAMYLCASSPGWGIGEKLFFGSGTQLSVL.

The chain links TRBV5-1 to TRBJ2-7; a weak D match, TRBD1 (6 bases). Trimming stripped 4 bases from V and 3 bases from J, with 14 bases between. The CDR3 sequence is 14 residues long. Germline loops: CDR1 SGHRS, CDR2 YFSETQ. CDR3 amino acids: CASSPRTVYYEQYF. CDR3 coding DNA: TGCGCCAGCAGCCCTCGGACAGTATACTACGAGCAGTACTTC.

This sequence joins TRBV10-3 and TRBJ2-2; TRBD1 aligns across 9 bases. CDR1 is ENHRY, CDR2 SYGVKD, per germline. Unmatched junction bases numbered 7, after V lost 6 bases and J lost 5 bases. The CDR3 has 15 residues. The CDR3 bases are TGTGCCATCAGACCGGACAGGGGAAGTACCGGGGAGCTGTTTTTT. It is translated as CAIRPDRGSTGELFF.

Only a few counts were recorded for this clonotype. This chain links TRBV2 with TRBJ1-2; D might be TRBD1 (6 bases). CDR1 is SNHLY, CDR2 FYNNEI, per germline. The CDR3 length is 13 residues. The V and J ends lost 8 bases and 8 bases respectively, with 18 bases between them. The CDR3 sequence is CASSQQGSDGYTF. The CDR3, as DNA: TGTGCCAGCTCCCAACAGGGTTCTGACGGCTACACCTTC.

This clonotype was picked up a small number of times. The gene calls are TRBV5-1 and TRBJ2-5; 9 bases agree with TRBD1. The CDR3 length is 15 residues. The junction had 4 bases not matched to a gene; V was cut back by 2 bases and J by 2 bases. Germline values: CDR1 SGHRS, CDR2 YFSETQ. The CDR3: CASSFPGTGQETQYF. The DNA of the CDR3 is TGCGCCAGCAGCTTCCCCGGGACAGGGCAAGAGACCCAGTACTTC.

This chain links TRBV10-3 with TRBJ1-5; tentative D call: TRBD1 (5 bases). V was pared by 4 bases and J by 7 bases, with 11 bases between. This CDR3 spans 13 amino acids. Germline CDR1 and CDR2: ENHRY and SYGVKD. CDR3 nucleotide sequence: TGTGCCATCAGTGGGTCCCAGGGACAGCCCCAGCATTTT. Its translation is CAISGSQGQPQHF.

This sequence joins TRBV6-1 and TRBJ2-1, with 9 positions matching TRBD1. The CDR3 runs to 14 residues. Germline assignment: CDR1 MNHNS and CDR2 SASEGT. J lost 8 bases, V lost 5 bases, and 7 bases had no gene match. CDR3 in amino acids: CASSRDRARDEQFF. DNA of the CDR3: TGTGCCAGCAGTCGGGACAGGGCAAGGGATGAGCAGTTCTTC.

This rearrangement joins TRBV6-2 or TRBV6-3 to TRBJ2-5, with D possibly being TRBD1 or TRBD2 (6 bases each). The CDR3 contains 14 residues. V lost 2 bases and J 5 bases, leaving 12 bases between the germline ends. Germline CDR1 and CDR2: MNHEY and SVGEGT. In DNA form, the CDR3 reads TGTGCCAGCAGTTACCTCCTAGGGGGGGAGACCCAGTACTTC. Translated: CASSYLLGGETQYF.

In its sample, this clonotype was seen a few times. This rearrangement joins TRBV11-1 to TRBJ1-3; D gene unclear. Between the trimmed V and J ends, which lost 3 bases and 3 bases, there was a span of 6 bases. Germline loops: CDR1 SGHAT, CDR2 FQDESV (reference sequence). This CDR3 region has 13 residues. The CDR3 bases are TGTGCCAGCAGCTTTGGCGGTGGAAACACCATATATTTT. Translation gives CASSFGGGNTIYF.

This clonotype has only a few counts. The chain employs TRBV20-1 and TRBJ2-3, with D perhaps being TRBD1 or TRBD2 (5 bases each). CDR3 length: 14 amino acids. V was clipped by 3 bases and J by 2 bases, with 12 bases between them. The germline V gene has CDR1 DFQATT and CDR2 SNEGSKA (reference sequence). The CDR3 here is CSASGDGDTDTQYF. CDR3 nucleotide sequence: TGCAGTGCTAGCGGGGACGGTGACACAGATACGCAGTATTTT.

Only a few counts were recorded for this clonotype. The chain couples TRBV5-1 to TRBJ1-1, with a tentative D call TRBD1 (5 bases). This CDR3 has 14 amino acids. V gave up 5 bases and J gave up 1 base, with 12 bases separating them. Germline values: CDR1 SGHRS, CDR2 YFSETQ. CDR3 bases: TGCGCCAGCAGTCCTGAGAGGGGGAACACTGAAGCTTTCTTT. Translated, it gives CASSPERGNTEAFF. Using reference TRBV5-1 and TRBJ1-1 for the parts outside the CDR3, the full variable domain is KAGVTQTPRYLIKTRGQQVTLSCSPISGHRSVSWYQQTPGQGLQFLFEYFSETQRNKGNFPGRFSGRQFSNSRSEMNVSTLELGDSALYLCASSPERGNTEAFFGQGTRLTVV.

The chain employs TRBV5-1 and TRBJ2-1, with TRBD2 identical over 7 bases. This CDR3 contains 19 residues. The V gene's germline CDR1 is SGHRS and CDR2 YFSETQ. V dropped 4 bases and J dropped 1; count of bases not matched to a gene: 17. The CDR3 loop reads CASSQITSGVSGSYNEQFF. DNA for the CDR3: TGCGCCAGCAGCCAAATCACCTCCGGGGTTAGCGGGTCCTACAATGAGCAGTTCTTC.

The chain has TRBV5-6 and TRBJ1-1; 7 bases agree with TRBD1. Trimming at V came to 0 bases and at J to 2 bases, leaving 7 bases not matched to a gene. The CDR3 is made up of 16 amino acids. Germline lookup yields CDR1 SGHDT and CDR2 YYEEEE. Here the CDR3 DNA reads TGTGCCAGCAGCTTGGCCCCGACAGGGTTTAACACTGAAGCTTTCTTT. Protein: CASSLAPTGFNTEAFF.

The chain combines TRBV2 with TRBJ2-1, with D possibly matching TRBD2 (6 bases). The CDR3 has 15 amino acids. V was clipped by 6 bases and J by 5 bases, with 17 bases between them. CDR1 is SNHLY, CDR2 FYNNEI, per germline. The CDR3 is CASRNRDRTNNEQFF. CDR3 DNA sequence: TGTGCCAGCAGAAACCGGGACCGGACTAACAATGAGCAGTTCTTC.

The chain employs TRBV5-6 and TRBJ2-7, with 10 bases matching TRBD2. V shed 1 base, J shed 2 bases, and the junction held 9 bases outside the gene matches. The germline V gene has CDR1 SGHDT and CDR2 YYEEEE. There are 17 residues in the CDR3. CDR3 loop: CASSLKGGTSVTYEQYF. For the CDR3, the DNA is TGTGCCAGCAGCTTGAAAGGAGGGACTAGCGTTACCTACGAGCAGTACTTC.

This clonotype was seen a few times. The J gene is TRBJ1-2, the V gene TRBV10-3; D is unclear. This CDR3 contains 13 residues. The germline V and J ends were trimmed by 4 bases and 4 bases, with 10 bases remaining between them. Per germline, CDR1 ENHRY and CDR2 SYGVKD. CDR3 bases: TGTGCCATCAGTGGGCAAATCGGCTATGGCTACACCTTC. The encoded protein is CAISGQIGYGYTF.